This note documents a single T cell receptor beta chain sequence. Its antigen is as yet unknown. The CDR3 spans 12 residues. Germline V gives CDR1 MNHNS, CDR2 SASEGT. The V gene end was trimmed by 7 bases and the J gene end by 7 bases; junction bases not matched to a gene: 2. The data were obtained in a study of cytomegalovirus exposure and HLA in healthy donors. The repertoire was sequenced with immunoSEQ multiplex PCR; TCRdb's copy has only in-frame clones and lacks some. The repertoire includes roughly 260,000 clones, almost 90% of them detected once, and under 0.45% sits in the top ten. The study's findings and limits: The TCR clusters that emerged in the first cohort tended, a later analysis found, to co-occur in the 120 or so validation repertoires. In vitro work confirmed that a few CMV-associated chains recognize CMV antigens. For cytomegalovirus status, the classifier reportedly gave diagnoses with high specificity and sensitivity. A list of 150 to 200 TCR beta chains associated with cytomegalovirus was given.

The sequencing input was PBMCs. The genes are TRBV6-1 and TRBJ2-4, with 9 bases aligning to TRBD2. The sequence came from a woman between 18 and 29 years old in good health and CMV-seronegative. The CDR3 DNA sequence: TGTGCCAGCACGGGACTAGCTAACATTCAGTACTTC. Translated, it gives CASTGLANIQYF.